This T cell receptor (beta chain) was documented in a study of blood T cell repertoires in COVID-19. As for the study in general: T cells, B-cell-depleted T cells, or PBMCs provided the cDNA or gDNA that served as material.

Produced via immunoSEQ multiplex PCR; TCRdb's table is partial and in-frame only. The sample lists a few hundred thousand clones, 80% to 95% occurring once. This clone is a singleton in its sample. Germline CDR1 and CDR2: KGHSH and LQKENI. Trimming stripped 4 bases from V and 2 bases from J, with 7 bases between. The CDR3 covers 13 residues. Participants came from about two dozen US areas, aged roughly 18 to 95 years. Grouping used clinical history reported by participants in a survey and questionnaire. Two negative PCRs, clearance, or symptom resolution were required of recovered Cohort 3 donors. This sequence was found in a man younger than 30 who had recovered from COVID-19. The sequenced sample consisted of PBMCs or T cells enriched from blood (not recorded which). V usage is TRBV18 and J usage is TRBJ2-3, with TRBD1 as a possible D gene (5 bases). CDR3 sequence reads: CASSRQFTDTQYF. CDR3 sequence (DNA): TGTGCCAGCTCACGACAGTTCACAGATACGCAGTATTTT.